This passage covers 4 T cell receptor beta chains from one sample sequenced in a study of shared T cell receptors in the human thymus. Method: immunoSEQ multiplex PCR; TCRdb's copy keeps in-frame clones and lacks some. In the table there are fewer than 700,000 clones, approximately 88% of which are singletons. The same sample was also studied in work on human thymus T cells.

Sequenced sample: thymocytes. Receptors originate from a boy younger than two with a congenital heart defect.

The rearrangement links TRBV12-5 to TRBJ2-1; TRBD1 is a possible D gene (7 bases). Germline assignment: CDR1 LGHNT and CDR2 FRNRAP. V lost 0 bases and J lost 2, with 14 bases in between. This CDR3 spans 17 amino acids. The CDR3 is CASGLVRVRGAYNEQFF. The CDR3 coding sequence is TGTGCTAGTGGTTTGGTACGTGTCAGGGGGGCCTACAATGAGCAGTTCTTC.

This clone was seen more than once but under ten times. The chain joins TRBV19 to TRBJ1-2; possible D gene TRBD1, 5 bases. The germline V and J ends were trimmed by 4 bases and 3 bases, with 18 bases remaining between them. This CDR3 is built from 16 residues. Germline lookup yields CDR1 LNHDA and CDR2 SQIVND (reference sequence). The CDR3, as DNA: TGTGCCAGTAGTACCCCACAGGCGCCCTGTCACTATGGCTACACCTTC. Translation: CASSTPQAPCHYGYTF.

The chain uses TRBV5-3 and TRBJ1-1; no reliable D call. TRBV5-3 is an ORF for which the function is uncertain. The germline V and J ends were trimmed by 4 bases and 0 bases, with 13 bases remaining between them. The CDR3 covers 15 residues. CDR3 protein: CARSLVPPMNTEAFF. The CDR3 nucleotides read TGTGCCAGAAGCCTGGTGCCCCCTATGAACACTGAAGCTTTCTTT.

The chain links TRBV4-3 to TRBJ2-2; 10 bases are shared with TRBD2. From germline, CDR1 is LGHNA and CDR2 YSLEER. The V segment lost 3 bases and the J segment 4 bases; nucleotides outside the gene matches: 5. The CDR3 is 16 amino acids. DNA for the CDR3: TGCGCCAGCAGCCACAAGCGGGAGGGGGTCACCGGGGAGCTGTTTTTT. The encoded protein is CASSHKREGVTGELFF.